These T cell receptor beta chains were read from a single sample in a study of T-cell reconstitution after alpha-beta-depleted transplantation in children. TCRdb used MiXCR to reprocess the PCR reads, holding one entry per CDR3 protein. The sample lists approximately 240,000 distinct CDR3 sequences, roughly a tenth occurring once. Sequences were derived from PBMCs, sampled before TCRalphabeta/CD19-depleted stem cell transplant. These receptor sequences come from a child younger than two with acute myeloid leukemia, due to receive a stem cell transplant. The CDR3 runs from the conserved cysteine through the conserved F or W. D genes are given only for firm matches. Rows give clone size only sometimes, using once, few, many, or a class for an expanded clone.

v_gene: TRBV25-1; j_gene: TRBJ2-7; abundance: many; len: 14; d_gene: -; CDR3nt: TGTGCCAGCAGTGAAGCCGACATGGGATCCGAGCAGTACTTC; CDR3aa: CASSEADMGSEQYF
v_gene: TRBV5-5; j_gene: TRBJ1-5; abundance: many; len: 14; d_gene: -; CDR3nt: TGTGCCAGCAGCCTTAGGGCGGGCAATCAGCCCCAGCATTTT; CDR3aa: CASSLRAGNQPQHF
v_gene: TRBV28; j_gene: TRBJ2-7; abundance: many; len: 15; d_gene: TRBD1; CDR3nt: TGTGCCAGCAGTCCACCGGGACAGGGGAGGTACGAGCAGTACTTC; CDR3aa: CASSPPGQGRYEQYF
v_gene: TRBV20-1; j_gene: TRBJ2-7; abundance: many; len: 12; d_gene: TRBD1; CDR3nt: TGCAGTGTGTGGGACAGGTCCTACGAGCAGTACTTC; CDR3aa: CSVWDRSYEQYF
v_gene: TRBV20-1; j_gene: TRBJ2-4; abundance: few; len: 13; d_gene: -; CDR3nt: TGCAGTGCTAAGGAGGGTGCCAAAAACATTCAGTACTTC; CDR3aa: CSAKEGAKNIQYF
v_gene: TRBV12-3/TRBV12-4; j_gene: TRBJ2-7; abundance: many; len: 16; d_gene: TRBD2; CDR3nt: TGTGCCAGCAGTTTAGCCTTAGCGGGAGGGCGGAGCGAGCAGTACTTC; CDR3aa: CASSLALAGGRSEQYF
v_gene: TRBV7-9; j_gene: TRBJ2-3; abundance: many; len: 13; d_gene: -; CDR3nt: TGTGCCAGCAGCCCCACAGCCACAGATACGCAGTATTTT; CDR3aa: CASSPTATDTQYF
v_gene: TRBV28; j_gene: TRBJ2-7; abundance: -; len: 14; d_gene: TRBD2; CDR3nt: TGTGCCAGCACTCGGAGCGGGGGGATCCACGAGCAGTACTTC; CDR3aa: CASTRSGGIHEQYF
v_gene: TRBV10-2; j_gene: TRBJ2-3; abundance: -; len: 16; d_gene: TRBD2; CDR3nt: TGCGCCAGCTTGGGACTAGCGGGGGGAAAGACAGATACGCAGTATTTT; CDR3aa: CASLGLAGGKTDTQYF
v_gene: TRBV20-1; j_gene: TRBJ1-5; abundance: many; len: 11; d_gene: -; CDR3nt: TGCAGTGCCACACAGGGAGGGCCCCAGCATTTT; CDR3aa: CSATQGGPQHF
v_gene: TRBV4-3; j_gene: TRBJ2-3; abundance: few; len: 16; d_gene: -; CDR3nt: TGCGCCAGCAGCCAAGAGGAGGGGGCTGGCACAGATACGCAGTATTTT; CDR3aa: CASSQEEGAGTDTQYF
v_gene: TRBV18; j_gene: TRBJ1-1; abundance: -; len: 13; d_gene: -; CDR3nt: TGTGCCAGCTCACCTGGACAACCCCCTGAAGCTTTCTTT; CDR3aa: CASSPGQPPEAFF
v_gene: TRBV7-3; j_gene: TRBJ2-3; abundance: many; len: 15; d_gene: -; CDR3nt: TGTGCCAGCAGCTTAGGAGCGGCGGGTACAGATACGCAGTATTTT; CDR3aa: CASSLGAAGTDTQYF
v_gene: TRBV10-3; j_gene: TRBJ2-3; abundance: many; len: 15; d_gene: -; CDR3nt: TGTGCCATCAGTGAGTCGAGAGGGGGCACAGATACGCAGTATTTT; CDR3aa: CAISESRGGTDTQYF
v_gene: TRBV28; j_gene: TRBJ1-2; abundance: many; len: 13; d_gene: TRBD1; CDR3nt: TGTGCCAGTAGGACAGGGGGCGACTATGGCTACACCTTC; CDR3aa: CASRTGGDYGYTF
v_gene: TRBV7-9; j_gene: TRBJ2-4; abundance: many; len: 14; d_gene: -; CDR3nt: TGTGCCAGCAGCTTAGGAGATTCCAAAAACATTCAGTACTTC; CDR3aa: CASSLGDSKNIQYF
v_gene: TRBV20-1; j_gene: TRBJ2-1; abundance: many; len: 14; d_gene: -; CDR3nt: TGCAGTGCTAATACCCGTTCCGGAAACAATGAGCAGTTCTTC; CDR3aa: CSANTRSGNNEQFF
v_gene: TRBV7-2; j_gene: TRBJ2-7; abundance: -; len: 13; d_gene: -; CDR3nt: TGTGCCAGCAGCTTAGGGGTCGACTACGAGCAGTACTTC; CDR3aa: CASSLGVDYEQYF
v_gene: TRBV20-1; j_gene: TRBJ2-1; abundance: many; len: 13; d_gene: -; CDR3nt: TGCAGTGCTAGGTTCCCCTCCTACAATGAGCAGTTCTTC; CDR3aa: CSARFPSYNEQFF
v_gene: TRBV12-3/TRBV12-4; j_gene: TRBJ2-3; abundance: -; len: 18; d_gene: TRBD2; CDR3nt: TGTGCCCTCAGTTTAGAGGCGGGTAGCGGGGGTCAAGGAGATACGCAGTATTTT; CDR3aa: CALSLEAGSGGQGDTQYF
v_gene: TRBV7-9; j_gene: TRBJ1-5; abundance: many; len: 13; d_gene: -; CDR3nt: TGTGCCAGCAGCCAGCAGGGTGGGCAGCCCCAGCATTTT; CDR3aa: CASSQQGGQPQHF
v_gene: TRBV14; j_gene: TRBJ1-5; abundance: many; len: 20; d_gene: -; CDR3nt: TGTGCCAGCAGCCAAGATCTCAAATCCGGGACCCCGTTCGGCAATCAGCCCCAGCATTTT; CDR3aa: CASSQDLKSGTPFGNQPQHF
v_gene: TRBV19; j_gene: TRBJ1-2; abundance: few; len: 16; d_gene: TRBD1; CDR3nt: TGTGCCAGTAGTCCCACGTCCGGGACAGGGCGACGGGGCTACACCTTC; CDR3aa: CASSPTSGTGRRGYTF
v_gene: TRBV19; j_gene: TRBJ2-1; abundance: once; len: 15; d_gene: -; CDR3nt: TGTGCCAGTAGTAATCGGCCTCCCTCCGGCAATGAGCAGTTCTTC; CDR3aa: CASSNRPPSGNEQFF
v_gene: TRBV27; j_gene: TRBJ2-1; abundance: many; len: 15; d_gene: TRBD2; CDR3nt: TGTGCCAGCACACCCGGGACTAGCGGGAAAAATGAGCAGTTCTTC; CDR3aa: CASTPGTSGKNEQFF
v_gene: TRBV24-1; j_gene: TRBJ2-1; abundance: many; len: 11; d_gene: -; CDR3nt: TGTGCCACCAGTGATTCCTATGAGCAGTTCTTC; CDR3aa: CATSDSYEQFF
v_gene: TRBV7-9; j_gene: TRBJ2-1; abundance: many; len: 15; d_gene: TRBD2; CDR3nt: TGTGCCAGCAGCCAGACTAGCGGGAGGAACAATGAGCAGTTCTTC; CDR3aa: CASSQTSGRNNEQFF
v_gene: TRBV7-2; j_gene: TRBJ2-1; abundance: few; len: 15; d_gene: TRBD2; CDR3nt: TGTGCCAGCAGCTCTAGCGGGACCTCGAACAATGAGCAGTTCTTC; CDR3aa: CASSSSGTSNNEQFF
v_gene: TRBV28; j_gene: TRBJ2-1; abundance: many; len: 17; d_gene: -; CDR3nt: TGTGCCAGCAGTGGTTGGAACCGTAAGAGCTCCTACAATGAGCAGTTCTTC; CDR3aa: CASSGWNRKSSYNEQFF
v_gene: TRBV5-1; j_gene: TRBJ1-1; abundance: many; len: 16; d_gene: -; CDR3nt: TGCGCCAGCAGCGAGACAGCCCCGAAATCGAACACTGAAGCTTTCTTT; CDR3aa: CASSETAPKSNTEAFF
v_gene: TRBV7-3; j_gene: TRBJ1-3; abundance: many; len: 13; d_gene: -; CDR3nt: TGTGCCAGCAGCTTAAGTCAGGGAAACACCATATATTTT; CDR3aa: CASSLSQGNTIYF
v_gene: TRBV7-2; j_gene: TRBJ1-3; abundance: many; len: 15; d_gene: TRBD1; CDR3nt: TGTGCCAGCAGCCTCAGACAGGGAACTGGAAACACCATATATTTT; CDR3aa: CASSLRQGTGNTIYF